These 17 T cell receptor beta chains came from one sample sequenced in a study of blood T cell repertoires in COVID-19. Data came from immunoSEQ multiplex PCR; TCRdb stores just in-frame clones and leaves some out. The table includes just over 150,000 clones, around 92% detected once. Sample: peripheral blood. These receptors all come from a young man with COVID-19, enrolled during active disease.

This rearrangement joins TRBV28 to TRBJ1-1; no firm D call. Trimming took off 6 bases at V and 5 bases at J, with 10 bases between the two ends. The CDR3 sequence is 12 residues long. Germline values: CDR1 MDHEN, CDR2 SYDVKM. CDR3 DNA sequence: TGTGCCAGCAGCCTACGTTGGACTGAAGCTTTCTTT. Translation gives CASSLRWTEAFF.

J is TRBJ2-1 and V is TRBV18, with no clear D. Germline-derived CDR1 and CDR2 are KGHSH and LQKENI. Trimming removed 0 bases at V and 0 bases at J, with 6 bases between. The CDR3 extends over 15 amino acids. CDR3 sequence (DNA): TGTGCCAGCTCACCACCTGGCAGCTCCTACAATGAGCAGTTCTTC. This translates into CASSPPGSSYNEQFF.

The rearrangement uses TRBV6-5 and TRBJ2-3; a weak D match, TRBD1 (5 bases). The V end was cut by 5 bases, the J end by 0 bases, with 9 bases between. The CDR3 length is 14 residues. Germline V CDR1 and CDR2: MNHEY, SVGAGI. CDR3 DNA sequence: TGTGCCAGCAGTAAGGACATCAGCACAGATACGCAGTATTTT. Translating gives CASSKDISTDTQYF.

The chain couples TRBV7-6 to TRBJ2-7; 7 bases line up with TRBD1. CDR3 length: 17 residues. V lost 5 bases and J lost 3; bases outside the gene matches: 16. Germline CDR1 reads SGHVS; CDR2 reads FNYEAQ. The DNA of the CDR3 is TGTGCCAGCAGCCAGACCCCCGGGACAGAACTCTACTACGAGCAGTACTTC. Its translation: CASSQTPGTELYYEQYF.

The DNA for the CDR3 is TGTGCCAGTAGTATTGTTGGACAGGGGGTCAAGACCCAGTACTTC. This sequence encodes CASSIVGQGVKTQYF. The chain carries TRBV19 and TRBJ2-5; 10 bases fit TRBD1. From germline, CDR1 is LNHDA and CDR2 SQIVND (reference sequence). V was pared by 3 bases and J by 6 bases, with 7 bases of the junction left unmatched. The CDR3 has 15 amino acids.

This clone was picked up one time. This chain joins TRBV10-3 and TRBJ1-1; the match to TRBD1 covers 8 bases. With V trimmed by 6 bases and J by 3 bases, 9 bases remained unmatched. The germline CDR1 and CDR2 sequences are ENHRY and SYGVKD. This CDR3 has 15 amino acids. The CDR3 sequence: CAIRGQVHEYTEAFF. In DNA form, the CDR3 reads TGTGCCATCAGGGGACAGGTGCACGAGTACACTGAAGCTTTCTTT.

Only one count was recorded for this clone. The chain links TRBV28 to TRBJ2-2; maybe TRBD1 (6 bases). The CDR3 length is 17 residues. CDR1 and CDR2 (germline): MDHEN, SYDVKM. V was trimmed by 4 bases and J by 5 bases, leaving 20 bases between them. As DNA, the CDR3 is TGTGCCAGCAGTTGGTACACGCCAGGGACAACAACCGGGGAGCTGTTTTTT. Protein sequence: CASSWYTPGTTTGELFF.

The gene calls are TRBV5-1 and TRBJ1-1; D remains unclear. Germline V gene lookup returns CDR1 SGHRS and CDR2 YFSETQ. The CDR3 loop spans 13 amino acids. Trimming cost V 0 bases and J 8 bases, with 11 bases left between them. The CDR3 here is CASSLAGSGEAFF. The CDR3 nucleotides read TGCGCCAGCAGCTTGGCGGGTTCGGGAGAAGCTTTCTTT.

V is TRBV4-3 and J is TRBJ2-7; tentatively, D is TRBD2 (5 bases). The V gene lost 2 bases and the J gene lost 3 bases, with 14 bases spanning the gap. This CDR3 spans 15 amino acids. The germline V gene has CDR1 LGHNA and CDR2 YSLEER. The chain's CDR3 is CASSQSLGLLYEQYF. In nucleotides, the CDR3 is TGCGCCAGCAGCCAATCTCTTGGACTTCTCTACGAGCAGTACTTC.

The chain links TRBV7-2 to TRBJ2-1; 8 bases align to TRBD2. The J segment lost 7 bases and the V segment lost 5 bases, leaving 13 bases of the junction unmatched. This CDR3 comprises 16 residues. Germline CDR1 and CDR2: SGHTA and FQGNSA. This CDR3 reads CASSPRNGGGLNEQFF. CDR3 nucleotides: TGTGCCAGCAGCCCCCGGAACGGGGGGGGCCTAAATGAGCAGTTCTTC.

The gene calls are TRBV29-1 and TRBJ1-2; D may be TRBD1 (5 bases). Trimming shortened V by 4 bases and J by 3 bases, and 9 bases separated the two germline ends. This CDR3 has 12 residues. Germline assignment: CDR1 SQVTM and CDR2 ANQGSEA. The CDR3 coding sequence is TGCAGCGTTGGGACAAGCTACTATGGCTACACCTTC. It codes for CSVGTSYYGYTF.

The chain couples TRBV7-2 to TRBJ2-5; 12 bases line up with TRBD1. CDR1 and CDR2 from the germline V gene are SGHTA and FQGNSA. After removal of 1 base from V and 5 bases from J, the junction contained 5 bases not matched to a gene. This CDR3 spans 16 amino acids. This CDR3 reads CASSLDPGQGAETQYF. As DNA, the CDR3 is TGTGCCAGCAGCTTAGATCCGGGACAGGGGGCGGAGACCCAGTACTTC. The full variable domain, with the rest looked up from reference TRBV7-2 and TRBJ2-5, is GAGVSQSPSNKVTEKGKDVELRCDPISGHTALYWYRQSLGQGLEFLIYFQGNSAPDKSGLPSDRFSAERTGGSVSTLTIQRTQQEDSAVYLCASSLDPGQGAETQYFGPGTRLLVL.

This chain joins TRBV3-1 (or the pseudogene TRBV3-2) and TRBJ1-5; D is uncertain. Germline-derived CDR1 and CDR2 are LGHDT and YNNKEL (reference sequence). The CDR3 extends over 14 amino acids. V lost 1 base to trimming and J lost 9 bases, with 13 bases between them. The CDR3 reads CASSQGWAQGPQHF. CDR3 nucleotide sequence: TGTGCCAGCAGCCAAGGTTGGGCCCAAGGGCCCCAGCATTTT.

The genes are TRBV6-2 or TRBV6-3 and TRBJ1-2, with 7 bases aligning to TRBD1. Germline CDR1 and CDR2: MNHEY and SVGEGT. V shed 4 bases, J shed 4 bases, and the junction held 9 bases outside the gene matches. The CDR3 has 15 amino acids. CDR3 region: CASSWDRQASYGYTF. The CDR3 nucleotides are TGTGCCAGCAGTTGGGACAGACAGGCATCCTATGGCTACACCTTC.

This clone was counted between two and nine times. The chain carries TRBV13 and TRBJ2-1, with 10 nucleotides matching TRBD2. Per germline, CDR1 PRHDT and CDR2 FYEKMQ (reference sequence). The CDR3 runs to 15 residues. V lost 3 bases and J lost 9; bases outside the gene matches: 8. The CDR3: CASSFSGTSVGEQFF. The CDR3 nucleotides are TGTGCCAGCAGCTTCTCCGGGACTAGCGTAGGTGAGCAGTTCTTC. Looking up the rest from reference TRBV13 and TRBJ2-1 gives the full variable domain: AAGVIQSPRHLIKEKRETATLKCYPIPRHDTVYWYQQGPGQDPQFLISFYEKMQSDKGSIPDRFSAQQFSDYHSELNMSSLELGDSALYFCASSFSGTSVGEQFFGPGTRLTVL.

This rearrangement joins TRBV6-5 to TRBJ1-4; D ambiguous. The length of the CDR3 is 16 residues. V was trimmed by 4 bases and J by 0 bases, leaving 12 bases between them. CDR1 is MNHEY and CDR2 is SVGAGI in the germline V gene. CDR3 in DNA: TGTGCCAGCAGTTCCTCAGACTTCGCAACTAATGAAAAACTGTTTTTT. Its translation is CASSSSDFATNEKLFF.

J is TRBJ2-1 and V is TRBV20-1; 8 bases map to TRBD2. V lost 3 bases, J lost 4 bases, and 5 bases stayed unmatched. Germline CDR1 DFQATT, CDR2 SNEGSKA (reference sequence). This CDR3 has 14 residues. CDR3 region: CSASTGGVYNEQFF. CDR3 DNA: TGCAGTGCTAGTACGGGAGGGGTGTACAATGAGCAGTTCTTC.